A selection of T cell receptor beta chains follows, all from one sample in a study of control samples from healthy donors and cancer patients. Produced via immunoSEQ multiplex PCR; TCRdb's table is partial and in-frame only. This sample has over 60,000 clones; roughly 89% occur once, and the top ten carry 1.9%. Sample: PBMCs. The source is a woman aged 55-70 years with head and neck cancer. Each CDR3 is given with its conserved first and last residue. Each record gives: D gene, clone size, V gene, J gene, CDR3 DNA, CDR3 protein. D genes are given only for firm matches. Size is omitted from some rows. Given values are once, few, many or a class for expanded clones.

-,-,TRBV5-4,TRBJ1-3,TGTGCCAGCAGCTTGCAAGGGTCCTCTGGAAACACCATATATTTT,CASSLQGSSGNTIYF
TRBD2,-,TRBV9,TRBJ2-3,TGTGCCAGCAGCGTGGGGACTAGCGGCTACACAGATACGCAGTATTTT,CASSVGTSGYTDTQYF
TRBD1,-,TRBV19,TRBJ2-3,TGTGCCAGTAGTATTGGACAGGGCGGCACAGATACGCAGTATTTT,CASSIGQGGTDTQYF
TRBD2,few,TRBV27,TRBJ2-7,TGTGCCAGCAGTTTAAGACTAGCGGGGACCTACGAGCAGTACTTC,CASSLRLAGTYEQYF
-,-,TRBV11-1,TRBJ2-7,TGTGCCAGCAGCCCGGGTGTATTCTTCTCCTACGAGCAGTACTTC,CASSPGVFFSYEQYF
-,-,TRBV4-1,TRBJ1-4,TGCGCCAGCAGCCCAAGTAGACTCTCAATCGGGGAACTGTTTTTT,CASSPSRLSIGELFF
TRBD1,-,TRBV7-7,TRBJ2-5,TGTGCCAGCAGCGTTGGGATTGACAGGGGAGAGACCCAGTACTTC,CASSVGIDRGETQYF
-,-,TRBV2,TRBJ2-1,TGTGCCAGCAGGTGGGGAGATGAGCAGTTCTTC,CASRWGDEQFF
TRBD1,-,TRBV12-3/TRBV12-4,TRBJ1-2,TGTGCCAGCAGTTTCGACAGGGTCTATGGCTACACCTTC,CASSFDRVYGYTF
TRBD2,-,TRBV2,TRBJ2-1,TGTGCCAGCAGTGAAATAACACTAGCGGGATATCCCGTGGATGAGCAGTTCTTC,CASSEITLAGYPVDEQFF
TRBD1,-,TRBV7-2,TRBJ2-1,TGTGCCAGCAGCCCCTCCCGACAGGGGGAGCGGAGCAATGAGCAGTTCTTC,CASSPSRQGERSNEQFF
TRBD2,once,TRBV4-1,TRBJ2-3,TGCGCCAGCAGCCAAGTGCCCTCCGGCGGGAGGGCCTTTGGTACAGATACGCAGTATTTT,CASSQVPSGGRAFGTDTQYF
-,-,TRBV7-9,TRBJ2-6,TGTGCCAGCAGCGTTCCTCGGGGGCCTGGGGCCAACGTCCTGACTTTC,CASSVPRGPGANVLTF
TRBD1,-,TRBV30,TRBJ1-4,TGTGCCTGGAGCCGCCCGGGACAGGGAGGGTCCAAACTGTTTTTT,CAWSRPGQGGSKLFF
TRBD2,-,TRBV30,TRBJ2-7,TGTGCCTGGAGTATCACCGGGACTAGCGCCTTATCACAGCGCGAGCAGTACTTC,CAWSITGTSALSQREQYF
-,-,TRBV30,TRBJ1-5,TGTGCCTGGAGTTTAAGAGGGGGCAATCAGCCCCAGCATTTT,CAWSLRGGNQPQHF
-,-,TRBV5-1,TRBJ1-2,TGCGCCAGCAGCTTGGATGATGGGGGCGCATATGGCTACACCTTC,CASSLDDGGAYGYTF
-,-,TRBV2,TRBJ2-5,TGTGCCAGCAGTGAACTGAGTTTCCAGACCCAGTACTTC,CASSELSFQTQYF
TRBD1,-,TRBV7-9,TRBJ2-7,TGTGCCAGCACCCCAAACAGGGGAACTTACGAGCAGTACTTC,CASTPNRGTYEQYF
TRBD1,-,TRBV7-3,TRBJ2-6,TGTGCCAGCGGGACAGGGGGCGCTGGGGCCAACGTCCTGACTTTC,CASGTGGAGANVLTF
TRBD2,-,TRBV6-5,TRBJ2-7,TGTGCCAGCAGTTCCACGACTAGCGGGAGTAACTACGAGCAGTACTTC,CASSSTTSGSNYEQYF
-,-,TRBV7-7,TRBJ2-5,TGTGCTAGCAGCTCGGGACGGAACCAAGAGACCCAGTACTTC,CASSSGRNQETQYF
-,-,TRBV5-4,TRBJ1-6,TGTGCCAGCAGCTTGGCGACGGATCGTCTGACACCCCTCCACTTT,CASSLATDRLTPLHF
-,-,TRBV7-6,TRBJ2-3,TGTGCCAGCAGCTTAGAACGGATCCAGGCAGATACGCAGTATTTT,CASSLERIQADTQYF
TRBD2,-,TRBV28,TRBJ2-1,TGTGCCAGCAAGACTAGCGGGGGACTCTACAATGAGCAGTTCTTC,CASKTSGGLYNEQFF
-,-,TRBV4-3,TRBJ1-1,TGCGCCAGCAGCCAAGAGAGGGGACACCGGAACACTGAAGCTTTCTTT,CASSQERGHRNTEAFF
TRBD2,-,TRBV4-2,TRBJ2-6,TGTGCCAGCAGCCAGGCGGGACTAGCGTGGAGCTCTGGGGCCAACGTCCTGACTTTC,CASSQAGLAWSSGANVLTF
-,-,TRBV10-3,TRBJ2-7,TGTGCCATCAGTGTCGGGAGTAACGAGCAGTACTTC,CAISVGSNEQYF
-,-,TRBV11-3,TRBJ2-3,TGTGCCAGCAGCTCGAATACAGATACGCAGTATTTT,CASSSNTDTQYF
-,-,TRBV19,TRBJ1-2,TGTGCCAGTAGTATAGTAACGGCGTCCACAGGCTACACCTTC,CASSIVTASTGYTF
-,-,TRBV5-1,TRBJ2-7,TGCGCCAGCAGCTTGGCCTTAGCTGACGAGCAGTACTTC,CASSLALADEQYF
-,-,TRBV19,TRBJ2-1,TGTGCCAGTACGGAAAGCGCCTCCTACAATGAGCAGTTCTTC,CASTESASYNEQFF
-,-,TRBV6-1,TRBJ2-6,TGTGCCAGCAGTGAAGCCGGAGCTGGGGCCAACGTCCTGACTTTC,CASSEAGAGANVLTF
-,-,TRBV2,TRBJ1-5,TGTGCCATCGGAGGGGATAGCAATCAGCCCCAGCATTTT,CAIGGDSNQPQHF
-,-,TRBV5-1,TRBJ1-1,TGCGCCAGCAGCTTGGTTCGGGGCGCAGGAACTGAAGCTTTCTTT,CASSLVRGAGTEAFF
-,-,TRBV30,TRBJ2-7,TGTGCCTGGAGTGACGGAACGAGGGACGACGGCTACGAGCAGTACTTC,CAWSDGTRDDGYEQYF
-,-,TRBV11-3,TRBJ2-1,TGTGCCAGCAGCGAAACTAGGGTTAATGAGCAGTTCTTC,CASSETRVNEQFF
-,-,TRBV30,TRBJ2-1,TGTGCCTGGAGTGCCAAAAGAACCCCGGGGATTGATGAGCAGTTCTTC,CAWSAKRTPGIDEQFF
TRBD2,-,TRBV27,TRBJ2-1,TGTGCCAGCAGTTTTTCAGGTACTAGCGGGAGTTATTCCTACAATGAGCAGTTCTTC,CASSFSGTSGSYSYNEQFF
-,-,TRBV6-1,TRBJ2-7,TGTGCCAGCAGTGAATTGGCGTCAGGGGCTAACAAGCAGTACTTC,CASSELASGANKQYF
-,-,TRBV29-1,TRBJ2-2,TGCAGCGGCTTAGTATCCGGGGAGCTGTTTTTT,CSGLVSGELFF
TRBD1,-,TRBV5-1,TRBJ2-3,TGCGCCAGCAGCTTCGGGACAGGGGGAATAGATACGCAGTATTTT,CASSFGTGGIDTQYF
-,-,TRBV2,TRBJ2-7,TGTGCCAGCAGTCCCCTTGCTTCGGGGCTCAACGAGCAGTACTTC,CASSPLASGLNEQYF
-,-,TRBV28,TRBJ1-2,TGTGCCAGCAGGGGCCCCCGGGGGGCCTGGGGCTACACCTTC,CASRGPRGAWGYTF
TRBD1,once,TRBV2,TRBJ2-7,TGTGCCAGCAGTGAATTTAGAGGGACAGGGGGCTACGAGCAGTACTTC,CASSEFRGTGGYEQYF
TRBD1,-,TRBV24-1,TRBJ2-1,TGTGCCACCTCAAAGACAGGGATCATGGATGAGCAGTTCTTC,CATSKTGIMDEQFF
-,-,TRBV12-5,TRBJ2-7,TGTGCTAGTGGTTTGCCGACGGCCTCCTACGAGCAGTACTTC,CASGLPTASYEQYF
-,once,TRBV5-5,TRBJ1-5,TGTGCCAGCAGCTTAAACGATGGGGGATATAGCAATCAGCCCCAGCATTTT,CASSLNDGGYSNQPQHF
-,-,TRBV12-3/TRBV12-4,TRBJ2-1,TGTGCCAGCACAAACGGGAGAAATGAGCAGTTCTTC,CASTNGRNEQFF
TRBD2,-,TRBV10-2,TRBJ2-1,TGCGCCAGCAATGCACTAGCGGGAGGGAATGAGCAGTTCTTC,CASNALAGGNEQFF
-,-,TRBV29-1,TRBJ2-1,TGCAGCGCTGGGGCTTTAAACTATTACAATGAGCAGTTCTTC,CSAGALNYYNEQFF
TRBD2,once,TRBV30,TRBJ2-4,TGTGCCTGGAGTAGACTAGCGGGGGGGATTGACATTCAGTACTTC,CAWSRLAGGIDIQYF
-,-,TRBV6-5,TRBJ1-1,TGTGCCAGCAGTTACTCCGGGAGCTTGAACACTGAAGCTTTCTTT,CASSYSGSLNTEAFF
-,-,TRBV9,TRBJ2-1,TGTGCCAGCAGCGTAGGGTCCCGGGACGTCAATGAGCAGTTCTTC,CASSVGSRDVNEQFF
TRBD1,-,TRBV7-9,TRBJ2-7,TGTGCCAGCAGCTTAGACAGGGGCTACGAGCAGTACTTC,CASSLDRGYEQYF
-,once,TRBV12-3/TRBV12-4,TRBJ2-1,TGTGCCAGCGGAAGGCGTGCTGAGCAGTTCTTC,CASGRRAEQFF
TRBD1,-,TRBV9,TRBJ1-1,TGTGCCAGCAGCACCAGGACAGGCGAGAACACTGAAGCTTTCTTT,CASSTRTGENTEAFF
-,-,TRBV6-1,TRBJ1-5,TGTGCCAGCAGTGAAATCACAGGGCCTATCAATCAGCCCCAGCATTTT,CASSEITGPINQPQHF